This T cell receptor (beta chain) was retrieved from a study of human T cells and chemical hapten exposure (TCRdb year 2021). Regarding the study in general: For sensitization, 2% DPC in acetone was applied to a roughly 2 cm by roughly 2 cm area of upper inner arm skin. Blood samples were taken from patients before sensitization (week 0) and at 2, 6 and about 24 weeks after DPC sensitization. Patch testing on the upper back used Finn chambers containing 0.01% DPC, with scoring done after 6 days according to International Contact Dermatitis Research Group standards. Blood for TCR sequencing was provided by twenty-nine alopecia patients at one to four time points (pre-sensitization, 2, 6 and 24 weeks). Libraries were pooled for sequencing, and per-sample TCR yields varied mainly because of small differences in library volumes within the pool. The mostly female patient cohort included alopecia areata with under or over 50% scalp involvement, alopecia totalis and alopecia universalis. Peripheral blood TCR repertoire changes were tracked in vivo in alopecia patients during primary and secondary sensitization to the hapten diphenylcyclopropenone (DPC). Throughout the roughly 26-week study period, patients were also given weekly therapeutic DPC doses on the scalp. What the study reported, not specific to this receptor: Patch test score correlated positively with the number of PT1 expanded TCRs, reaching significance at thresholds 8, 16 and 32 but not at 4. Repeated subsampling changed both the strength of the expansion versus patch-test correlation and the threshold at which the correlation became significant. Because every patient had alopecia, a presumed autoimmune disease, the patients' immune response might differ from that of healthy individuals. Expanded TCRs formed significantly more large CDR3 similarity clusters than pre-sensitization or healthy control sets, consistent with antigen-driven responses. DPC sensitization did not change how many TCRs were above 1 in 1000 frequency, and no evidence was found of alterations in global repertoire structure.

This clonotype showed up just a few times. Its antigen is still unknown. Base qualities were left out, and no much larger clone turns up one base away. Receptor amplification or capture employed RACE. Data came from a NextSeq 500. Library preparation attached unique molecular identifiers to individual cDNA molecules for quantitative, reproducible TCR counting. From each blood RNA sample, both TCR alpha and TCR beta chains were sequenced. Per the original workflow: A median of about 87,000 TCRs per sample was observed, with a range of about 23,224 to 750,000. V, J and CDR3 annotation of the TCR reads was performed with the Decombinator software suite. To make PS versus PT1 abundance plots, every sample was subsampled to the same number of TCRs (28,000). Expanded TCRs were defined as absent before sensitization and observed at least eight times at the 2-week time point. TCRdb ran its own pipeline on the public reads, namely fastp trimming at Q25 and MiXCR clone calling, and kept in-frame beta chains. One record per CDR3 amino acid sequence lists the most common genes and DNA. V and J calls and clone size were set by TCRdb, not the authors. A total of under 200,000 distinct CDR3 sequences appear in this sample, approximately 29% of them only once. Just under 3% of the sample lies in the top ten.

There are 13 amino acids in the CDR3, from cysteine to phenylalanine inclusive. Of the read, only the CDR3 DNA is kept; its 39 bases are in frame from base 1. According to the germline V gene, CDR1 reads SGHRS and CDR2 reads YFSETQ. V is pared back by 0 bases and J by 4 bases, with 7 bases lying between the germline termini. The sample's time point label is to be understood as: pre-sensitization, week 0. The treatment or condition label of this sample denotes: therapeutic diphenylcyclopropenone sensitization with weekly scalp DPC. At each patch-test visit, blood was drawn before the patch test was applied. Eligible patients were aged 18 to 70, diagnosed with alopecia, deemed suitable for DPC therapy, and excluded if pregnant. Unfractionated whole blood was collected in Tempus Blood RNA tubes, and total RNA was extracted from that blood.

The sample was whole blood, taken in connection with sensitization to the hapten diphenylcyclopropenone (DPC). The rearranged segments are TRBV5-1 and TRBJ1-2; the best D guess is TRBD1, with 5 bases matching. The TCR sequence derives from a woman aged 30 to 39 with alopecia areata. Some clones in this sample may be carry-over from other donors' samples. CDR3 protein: CASSLGQPYGYTF. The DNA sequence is TGCGCCAGCAGCTTGGGACAGCCCTATGGCTACACCTTC.